This T cell receptor (beta chain) was sequenced during a study of T cells after somatic rescue of genetic block. The count of this clone is one. The assay was immunoSEQ multiplex PCR, and TCRdb's table has in-frame clones only and misses some. The table has roughly 65,000 clones, about 90% seen once. CDR1 and CDR2 (germline): GTSNPN, SVGIG (reference sequence). V was shortened by 4 bases and J by 0 bases, with 8 bases between the two germline ends. The CDR3 runs 13 residues. Sequenced material: peripheral blood mononuclear cells (PBMCs). J is TRBJ2-3 and V is TRBV30; D could derive from TRBD1 or TRBD2 (5 bases each). This clonotype was sampled from a man between 35 and 55 years old. CDR3 amino acids: CAWTGGSTDTQYF. The CDR3 nucleotides read TGTGCCTGGACTGGGGGTAGCACAGATACGCAGTATTTT.